The source of this T cell receptor beta chain is a study of T-cell reconstitution after alpha-beta-depleted transplantation in children. The study, taken as a whole, reports: One year post-transplant, T-cell counts and diversity were largely derived from T cells produced anew. Two months or so post-transplant, alpha-beta T cells reportedly derived from several hundred expanded graft clones.

In the case of this clonotype: The antigen is unknown.

The TCRbeta library incorporated unique molecular identifiers. MiXCR, applied by TCRdb to the PCR reads, yields one record per CDR3 protein. The table lists over 85,000 distinct CDR3 sequences, under 7% of them singletons. This CDR3 region has 11 residues. CDR1 SQVTM and CDR2 ANQGSEA come from the germline V gene. V shed 5 bases and J shed 6 bases, with 10 bases lying between them. This chain links TRBV29-1 with TRBJ1-2; D call uncertain. Source: PBMCs, mostly from graft donor cells, taken 60 days after TCRalphabeta/CD19-depleted stem cell transplant. This receptor was taken from a female patient aged 2 to 10 who had a stem cell transplant for Fanconi anemia, so the T cells may come from the graft donor. CDR3 amino acids: CSVLMADGYTF. The CDR3 nucleotides are TGCAGCGTTCTAATGGCGGATGGCTACACCTTC.